Below, 9 T cell receptor beta chains from the same sample are listed, as sequenced in a study of T cell responses to AZD1222 COVID-19 vaccine. Measured with immunoSEQ multiplex PCR; TCRdb has only the in-frame clones, and not every one. The sample includes about 130,000 clones, more than 90% seen only once; the top ten take about 1.1%. This specimen consisted of peripheral blood, obtained 28 days after the second AZD1222 dose. These receptors all stem from an adult who received the AZD1222 COVID-19 vaccine.

This clone was found a few times. CDR3 sequence: CASSQGSVTEAFF. As DNA, the CDR3 is TGCGCCAGCAGCCAAGGGTCGGTCACTGAAGCTTTCTTT. The gene calls are TRBV4-1 and TRBJ1-1, with D uncertain. CDR1 is MGHRA, CDR2 YSYEKL, per germline. Between the trimmed V and J ends, which lost 1 base and 4 bases, there was a span of 7 bases. The CDR3 extends over 13 amino acids.

The chain links TRBV6-5 to TRBJ1-2; 7 nucleotides align to TRBD1. The length of the CDR3 is 14 residues. Germline values: CDR1 MNHEY, CDR2 SVGAGI. Unmatched junction bases numbered 6, after V lost 6 bases and J lost 2 bases. In nucleotides, the CDR3 is TGTGCCAGCAGACACCGGGACAGAAACTATGGCTACACCTTC. Translated: CASRHRDRNYGYTF.

The CDR3 coding sequence is TGTGCCAGCAGCGCAGGGACAGGGGTCCACGAGCAGTACTTC. It codes for CASSAGTGVHEQYF. The chain joins TRBV9 to TRBJ2-7, with 10 bases lining up with TRBD1. CDR1 SGDLS and CDR2 YYNGEE come from the germline V gene. CDR3 length equals 14 residues. V shed 3 bases and J 5 bases; nucleotides not matched to a gene: 5.

The chain recombines TRBV5-6 with TRBJ1-3; D uncertain. V gave up 0 bases and J gave up 4 bases, with 5 bases separating them. The CDR3 contains 13 residues. Germline V gene data show CDR1 as SGHDT and CDR2 as YYEEEE. CDR3 protein: CASSLGSGNTIYF. The CDR3 region has the DNA TGTGCCAGCAGCTTGGGAAGCGGAAACACCATATATTTT.

The chain uses TRBV11-3 and TRBJ1-1; D unresolved. V was shortened by 2 bases and J by 3 bases, with 10 bases between the two germline ends. Germline CDR1 is SGHNT and CDR2 is YENEEA. The CDR3 runs to 14 residues. CDR3 region: CASSLYGSDTEAFF. In nucleotides, the CDR3 is TGTGCCAGCAGCTTATACGGGAGTGACACTGAAGCTTTCTTT.

The table lists this clone with a count of one. The chain has TRBV28 and TRBJ2-3; a possible D gene is TRBD2 (6 bases). The V end lost 6 bases, the J end lost 1 base, and 14 bases lay between the germline ends. Germline assignment: CDR1 MDHEN and CDR2 SYDVKM. This CDR3 has 15 amino acids. The CDR3 spells CASRTERLGTDTQYF. In DNA, the CDR3 is TGTGCCAGCAGGACAGAACGACTAGGCACAGATACGCAGTATTTT.

The chain combines TRBV2 with TRBJ1-5; tentatively, D is TRBD1 (5 bases). CDR3 length: 14 amino acids. In germline, CDR1 is SNHLY, CDR2 FYNNEI. V lost 5 bases and J 6 bases, leaving 14 bases between the germline ends. CDR3 sequence reads: CASSIGGQGQPQHF. Here the CDR3 DNA reads TGTGCCAGCAGTATAGGAGGACAAGGTCAGCCCCAGCATTTT. Looking up the rest from reference TRBV2 and TRBJ1-5 gives the full variable domain: EPEVTQTPSHQVTQMGQEVILRCVPISNHLYFYWYRQILGQKVEFLVSFYNNEISEKSEIFDDQFSVERPDGSNFTLKIRSTKLEDSAMYFCASSIGGQGQPQHFGDGTRLSIL.

A single count supports this clone. The chain links TRBV30 to TRBJ1-1, with D tentatively TRBD1 (5 bases). Germline V gives CDR1 GTSNPN, CDR2 SVGIG (reference sequence). This CDR3 is built from 13 residues. V was shortened by 4 bases and J by 1 base, with 10 bases between the two germline ends. The CDR3 DNA reads as TGTGCCTGGACCCGTGGGGGGAACACTGAAGCTTTCTTT. The encoded protein is CAWTRGGNTEAFF.

The chain couples TRBV5-6 to TRBJ2-7, with D possibly matching TRBD1 (5 bases). V shed 1 base and J shed 4 bases, with 21 bases lying between them. Looked up from germline, CDR1 is SGHDT and CDR2 is YYEEEE. There are 17 residues in the CDR3. CDR3 protein: CASSLTGAPNLLYEQYF. CDR3 sequence (DNA): TGTGCCAGCAGCTTGACAGGCGCTCCTAATCTTCTTTACGAGCAGTACTTC.